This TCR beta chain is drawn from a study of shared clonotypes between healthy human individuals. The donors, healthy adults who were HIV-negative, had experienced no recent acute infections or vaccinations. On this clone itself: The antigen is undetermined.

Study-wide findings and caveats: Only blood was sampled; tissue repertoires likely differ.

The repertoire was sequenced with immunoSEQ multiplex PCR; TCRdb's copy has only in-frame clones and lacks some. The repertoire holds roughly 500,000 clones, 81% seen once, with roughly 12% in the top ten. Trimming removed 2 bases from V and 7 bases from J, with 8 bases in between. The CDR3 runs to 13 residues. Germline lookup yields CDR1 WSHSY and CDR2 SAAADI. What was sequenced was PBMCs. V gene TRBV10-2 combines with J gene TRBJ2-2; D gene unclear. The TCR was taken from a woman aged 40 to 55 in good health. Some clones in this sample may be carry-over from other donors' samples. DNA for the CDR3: TGCGCCAGCAGTGAGGCAAACTTCGGGGAGCTGTTTTTT. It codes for CASSEANFGELFF.